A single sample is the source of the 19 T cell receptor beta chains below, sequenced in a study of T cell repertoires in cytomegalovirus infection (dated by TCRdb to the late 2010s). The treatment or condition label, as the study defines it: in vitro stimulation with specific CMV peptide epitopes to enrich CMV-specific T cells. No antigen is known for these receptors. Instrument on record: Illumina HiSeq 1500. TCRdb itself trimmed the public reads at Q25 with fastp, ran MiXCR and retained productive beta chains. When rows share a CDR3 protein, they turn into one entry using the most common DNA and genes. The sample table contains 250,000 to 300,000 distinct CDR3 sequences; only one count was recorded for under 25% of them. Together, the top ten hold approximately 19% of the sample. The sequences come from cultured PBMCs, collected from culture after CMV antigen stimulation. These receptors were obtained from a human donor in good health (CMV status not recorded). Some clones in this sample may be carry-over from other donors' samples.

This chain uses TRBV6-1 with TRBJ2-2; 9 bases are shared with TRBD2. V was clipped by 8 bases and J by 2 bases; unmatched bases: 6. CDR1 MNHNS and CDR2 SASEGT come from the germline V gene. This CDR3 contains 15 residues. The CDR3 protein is CASGGTSLNTGELFF. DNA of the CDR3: TGTGCCAGCGGGGGGACTAGCTTAAACACCGGGGAGCTGTTTTTT.

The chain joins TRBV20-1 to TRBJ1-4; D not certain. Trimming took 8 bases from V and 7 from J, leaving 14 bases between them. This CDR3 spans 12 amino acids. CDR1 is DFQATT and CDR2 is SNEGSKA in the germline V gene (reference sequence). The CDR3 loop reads CSIADGSEKLFF. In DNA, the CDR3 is TGCAGTATAGCGGACGGATCTGAAAAACTGTTTTTT.

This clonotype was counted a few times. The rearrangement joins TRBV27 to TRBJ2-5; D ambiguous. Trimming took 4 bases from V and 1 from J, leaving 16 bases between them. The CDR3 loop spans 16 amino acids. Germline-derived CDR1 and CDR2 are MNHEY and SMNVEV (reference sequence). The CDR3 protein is CASSSLTSHPQETQYF. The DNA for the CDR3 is TGTGCCAGCAGTTCCCTGACATCCCACCCCCAAGAGACCCAGTACTTC.

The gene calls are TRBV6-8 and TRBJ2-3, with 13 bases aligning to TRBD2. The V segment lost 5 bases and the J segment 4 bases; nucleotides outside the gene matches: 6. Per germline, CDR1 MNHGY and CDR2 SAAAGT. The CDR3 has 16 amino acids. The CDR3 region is CASSMWTSGSPDTQYF. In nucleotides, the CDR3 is TGTGCCAGCAGTATGTGGACTAGCGGGAGTCCAGATACGCAGTATTTT.

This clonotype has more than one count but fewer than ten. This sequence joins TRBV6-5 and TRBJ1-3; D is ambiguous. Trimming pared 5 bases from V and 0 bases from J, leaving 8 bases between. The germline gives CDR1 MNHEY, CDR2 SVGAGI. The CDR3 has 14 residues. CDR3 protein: CASSVQISGNTIYF. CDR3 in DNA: TGTGCCAGCAGTGTCCAGATCTCTGGAAACACCATATATTTT.

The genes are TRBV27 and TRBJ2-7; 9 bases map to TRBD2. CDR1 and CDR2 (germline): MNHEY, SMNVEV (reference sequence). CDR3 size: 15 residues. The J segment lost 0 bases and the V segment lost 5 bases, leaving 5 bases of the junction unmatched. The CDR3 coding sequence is TGTGCCAGCAGTCCTCGACTAGCGGCCTCCTACGAGCAGTACTTC. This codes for CASSPRLAASYEQYF.

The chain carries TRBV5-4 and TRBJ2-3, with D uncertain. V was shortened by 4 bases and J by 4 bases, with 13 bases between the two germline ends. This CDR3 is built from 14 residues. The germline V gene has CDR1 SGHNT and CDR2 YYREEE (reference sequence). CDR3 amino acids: CASSPGPASDTQYF. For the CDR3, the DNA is TGTGCCAGCAGCCCCGGGCCAGCGTCAGATACGCAGTATTTT.

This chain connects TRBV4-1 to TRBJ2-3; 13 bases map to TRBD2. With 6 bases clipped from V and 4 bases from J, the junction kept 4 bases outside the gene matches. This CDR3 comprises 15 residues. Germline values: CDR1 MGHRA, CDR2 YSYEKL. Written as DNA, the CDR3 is TGCGCCAGCAGAGGACTAGCGGGAGTGGCAGATACGCAGTATTTT. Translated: CASRGLAGVADTQYF.

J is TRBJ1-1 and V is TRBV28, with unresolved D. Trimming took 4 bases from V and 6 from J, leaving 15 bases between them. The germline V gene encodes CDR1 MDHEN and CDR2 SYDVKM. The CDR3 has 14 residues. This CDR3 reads CASSSDLRIPEAFF. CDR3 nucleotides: TGTGCCAGCAGTTCAGATCTTCGCATCCCTGAAGCTTTCTTT.

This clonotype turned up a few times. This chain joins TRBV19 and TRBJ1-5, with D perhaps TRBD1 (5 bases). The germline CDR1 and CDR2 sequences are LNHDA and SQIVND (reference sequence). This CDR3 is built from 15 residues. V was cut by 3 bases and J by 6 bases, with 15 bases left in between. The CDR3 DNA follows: TGTGCCAGTAGTATCCGCAGGGACGTGGGTCAGCCCCAGCATTTT. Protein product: CASSIRRDVGQPQHF.

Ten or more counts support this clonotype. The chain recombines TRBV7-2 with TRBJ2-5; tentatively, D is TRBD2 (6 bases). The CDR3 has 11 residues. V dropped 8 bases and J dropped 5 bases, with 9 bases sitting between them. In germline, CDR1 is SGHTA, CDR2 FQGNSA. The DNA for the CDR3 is TGTGCCAGCCTACGGGGGGAGACCCAGTACTTC. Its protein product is CASLRGETQYF. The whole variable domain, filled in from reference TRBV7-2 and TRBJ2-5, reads GAGVSQSPSNKVTEKGKDVELRCDPISGHTALYWYRQSLGQGLEFLIYFQGNSAPDKSGLPSDRFSAERTGGSVSTLTIQRTQQEDSAVYLCASLRGETQYFGPGTRLLVL.

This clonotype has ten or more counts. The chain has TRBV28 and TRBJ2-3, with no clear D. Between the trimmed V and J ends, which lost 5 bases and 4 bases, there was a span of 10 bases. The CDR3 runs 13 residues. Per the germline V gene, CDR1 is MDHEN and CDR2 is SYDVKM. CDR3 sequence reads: CASSTLDADTQYF. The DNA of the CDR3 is TGTGCCAGCAGTACCCTTGACGCAGATACGCAGTATTTT.

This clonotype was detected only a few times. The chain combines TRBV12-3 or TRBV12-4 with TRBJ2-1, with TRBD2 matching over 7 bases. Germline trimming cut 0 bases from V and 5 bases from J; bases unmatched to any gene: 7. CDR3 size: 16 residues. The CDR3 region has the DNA TGTGCCAGCAGTTTAGCGTCCCTAGCGGATGACAATGAGCAGTTCTTC. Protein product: CASSLASLADDNEQFF.

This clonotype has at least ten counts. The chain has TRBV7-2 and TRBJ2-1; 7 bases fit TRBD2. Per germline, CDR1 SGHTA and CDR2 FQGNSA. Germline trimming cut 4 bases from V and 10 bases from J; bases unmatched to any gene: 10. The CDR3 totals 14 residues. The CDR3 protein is CASSSEGLGKEQFF. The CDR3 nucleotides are TGTGCCAGCAGCTCGGAAGGACTAGGAAAGGAGCAGTTCTTC.

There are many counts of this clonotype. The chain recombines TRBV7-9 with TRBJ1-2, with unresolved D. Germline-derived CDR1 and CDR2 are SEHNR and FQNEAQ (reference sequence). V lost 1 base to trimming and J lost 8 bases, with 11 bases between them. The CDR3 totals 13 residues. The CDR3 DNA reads TGTGCCAGCAGCTTAGACCGCGGGGAAGGCTACACCTTC. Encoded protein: CASSLDRGEGYTF. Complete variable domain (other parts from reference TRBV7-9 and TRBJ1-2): DTGVSQNPRHKITKRGQNVTFRCDPISEHNRLYWYRQTLGQGPEFLTYFQNEAQLEKSRLLSDRFSAERPKGSFSTLEIQRTEQGDSAMYLCASSLDRGEGYTFGSGTRLTVV.

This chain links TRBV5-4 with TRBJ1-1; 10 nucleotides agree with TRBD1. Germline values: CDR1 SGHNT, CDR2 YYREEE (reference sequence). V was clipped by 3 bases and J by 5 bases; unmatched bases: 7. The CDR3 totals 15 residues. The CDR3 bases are TGTGCCAGCAGCTCCCGGGGACAGGGGAAAACTGAAGCTTTCTTT. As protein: CASSSRGQGKTEAFF.

The CDR3 nucleotides are TGTGCCAGCAGCCGGTCGGCCTTCGGTGAAAAACTGTTTTTT. Translation gives CASSRSAFGEKLFF. This chain uses TRBV5-6 with TRBJ1-4, with D unclear. CDR1 SGHDT and CDR2 YYEEEE come from the germline V gene. The CDR3 sequence is 14 residues long. The ends were cut back, 4 bases at V and 7 bases at J, with 14 bases in the middle.

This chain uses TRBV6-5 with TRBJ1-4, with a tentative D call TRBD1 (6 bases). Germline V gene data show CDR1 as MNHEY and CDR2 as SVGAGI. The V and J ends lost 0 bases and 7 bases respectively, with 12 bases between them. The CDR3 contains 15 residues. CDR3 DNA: TGTGCCAGCAGTTACTCGACAGGAGAGAGTGAAAAACTGTTTTTT. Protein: CASSYSTGESEKLFF.

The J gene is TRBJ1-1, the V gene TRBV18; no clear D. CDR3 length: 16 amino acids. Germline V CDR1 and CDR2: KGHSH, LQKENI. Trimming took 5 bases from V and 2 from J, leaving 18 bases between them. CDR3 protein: CASSARLSGENTEAFF. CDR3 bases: TGTGCCAGCTCAGCACGGCTCTCGGGAGAAAACACTGAAGCTTTCTTT.